Shown below are 26 T cell receptor beta chains from a single sample sequenced in a study of early T cells in non-severe SARS-CoV-2 infection. TCRdb itself ran the 5' RACE reads through MiXCR, one entry per CDR3 protein. The data show about 55,000 distinct CDR3 sequences, with around 12% seen just once and around 1.4% held by the top ten. The sequenced sample was whole blood. The receptors shown here come from an adult who was a healthcare worker with PCR-confirmed SARS-CoV-2 infection or an uninfected control (not recorded which).

V and J are TRBV9 and TRBJ1-6; maybe TRBD1 (5 bases). Trimming removed 0 bases from V and 7 bases from J, with 8 bases in between. CDR1 is SGDLS and CDR2 is YYNGEE in the germline V gene. The CDR3 extends over 14 amino acids. CDR3 coding DNA: TGTGCCAGCAGCGTAGATGCAGGGAATTCACCCCTCCACTTT. Protein sequence: CASSVDAGNSPLHF.

This clonotype was observed at least ten times. As DNA, the CDR3 is TGTGCCAGCAGCCTGCAAGAGACCCAGTACTTC. It encodes CASSLQETQYF. The chain couples TRBV11-2 to TRBJ2-5; D is unclear. This CDR3 has 11 amino acids. CDR1 is SGHAT and CDR2 is FQNNGV in the germline V gene. V lost 5 bases and J 2 bases, leaving 3 bases between the germline ends.

This clonotype has ten or more counts. V gene TRBV11-2 combines with J gene TRBJ1-6, with 10 bases aligning to TRBD1. Germline V gene lookup returns CDR1 SGHAT and CDR2 FQNNGV. The CDR3 contains 15 residues. V was pared by 4 bases and J by 4 bases, with 1 base of the junction left unmatched. The DNA for the CDR3 is TGTGCCAGCAGCTGGACAGGGGGGTATAATTCACCCCTCCACTTT. Translating gives CASSWTGGYNSPLHF.

The chain recombines TRBV30 with TRBJ1-1; 7 bases match TRBD1. Germline V gene sequence: CDR1 GTSNPN, CDR2 SVGIG (reference sequence). The junction had 12 bases not matched to a gene; V was cut back by 4 bases and J by 4 bases. This CDR3 comprises 15 residues. The CDR3 is CAWISTGARGTEAFF. CDR3 nucleotide sequence: TGTGCCTGGATCTCCACAGGGGCGCGGGGCACTGAAGCTTTCTTT.

The J gene is TRBJ1-5, the V gene TRBV6-5; D unclear. Germline V gene data show CDR1 as MNHEY and CDR2 as SVGAGI. CDR3 length: 15 amino acids. Trimming took 5 bases from V and 2 from J, leaving 13 bases between them. CDR3 nucleotide sequence: TGTGCCAGCAGTATAACCCCGGAGGGCAATCAGCCCCAGCATTTT. Protein product: CASSITPEGNQPQHF.

The V and J genes are TRBV6-2 or TRBV6-3 and TRBJ1-1, with 10 bases identical to TRBD1. This CDR3 contains 16 residues. In germline, CDR1 is MNHEY, CDR2 SVGEGT. Unmatched junction bases numbered 12, after V lost 7 bases and J lost 4 bases. The CDR3 spells CASTLPRDRGITEAFF. CDR3 nucleotides: TGTGCCAGCACTCTACCCCGGGACAGGGGAATCACTGAAGCTTTCTTT.

This clonotype came up a few times. The chain uses TRBV7-8 and TRBJ2-1, with TRBD2 matching over 15 bases. The trim removed 5 bases at V and 9 bases at J, leaving 8 bases unmatched. This CDR3 contains 16 residues. CDR1 is SGHVS and CDR2 is FQNEAQ in the germline V gene. The CDR3 sequence is CASSPWTSGGALEQFF. In DNA form, the CDR3 reads TGTGCCAGCAGCCCATGGACTAGCGGGGGGGCACTTGAGCAGTTCTTC.

This clonotype came up a few times. Mismatch with germline at one junction end may stem from a read error. The V call is TRBV14, the J call TRBJ1-6, with a possible D match to TRBD1 (6 bases). Germline V gene lookup returns CDR1 SGHDN and CDR2 FVKESK. The CDR3 extends over 14 amino acids. For the CDR3, the DNA is TGTGCCAGCCGCCAAGGGACACCAAATTCACCCCTCCACTTT. Its protein is CASRQGTPNSPLHF.

Ten or more counts support this clonotype. The V call is TRBV11-2, the J call TRBJ2-5, with 8 bases identical to TRBD1. The length of the CDR3 is 15 residues. Germline loops: CDR1 SGHAT, CDR2 FQNNGV. After removal of 1 base from V and 5 bases from J, the junction contained 6 bases not matched to a gene. Here the CDR3 DNA reads TGTGCCAGCAGCTTAGGGACAGGGAGCGTCGAGACCCAGTACTTC. Translating gives CASSLGTGSVETQYF.

This clonotype is judged medium-sized. The rearrangement uses TRBV5-1 and TRBJ1-1; perhaps TRBD1 as D (5 bases). The CDR3 is 14 amino acids. Germline V lookup: CDR1 SGHRS, CDR2 YFSETQ. The V end was cut by 0 bases, the J end by 3 bases, with 9 bases between. The CDR3, as DNA: TGCGCCAGCAGCTTGGCTGGGGGGTACACTGAAGCTTTCTTT. It is translated as CASSLAGGYTEAFF. Full variable domain (rest looked up from reference TRBV5-1 and TRBJ1-1): KAGVTQTPRYLIKTRGQQVTLSCSPISGHRSVSWYQQTPGQGLQFLFEYFSETQRNKGNFPGRFSGRQFSNSRSEMNVSTLELGDSALYLCASSLAGGYTEAFFGQGTRLTVV.

This clonotype was seen ten or more times. The gene calls are TRBV6-5 and TRBJ1-4, with D possibly matching TRBD1 (5 bases). V gave up 0 bases and J gave up 8 bases, with 19 bases separating them. This CDR3 has 17 residues. Germline assignment: CDR1 MNHEY and CDR2 SVGAGI. CDR3 in DNA: TGTGCCAGCAGTTACTCGGCCCCCCAAGGGACGGGGGAAAAACTGTTTTTT. This sequence encodes CASSYSAPQGTGEKLFF.

This clonotype has more than one count but fewer than ten. The V gene is TRBV7-9, the J gene TRBJ2-1; 7 nucleotides line up with TRBD2. Germline V lookup: CDR1 SEHNR, CDR2 FQNEAQ (reference sequence). This CDR3 region has 14 residues. The V and J ends lost 5 bases and 2 bases, in that order; junction bases with no gene match: 3. The DNA for the CDR3 is TGTGCCAGCAGCCACGGGGGGACCTACAATGAGCAGTTCTTC. Protein sequence: CASSHGGTYNEQFF.

This clonotype was recorded at least ten times. The chain uses TRBV11-2 and TRBJ2-3, with unresolved D. The CDR3 runs to 13 residues. The V gene lost 0 bases and the J gene lost 2 bases, with 3 bases spanning the gap. The germline gives CDR1 SGHAT, CDR2 FQNNGV. The CDR3 region has the DNA TGTGCCAGCAGCTTAGACTTCACAGATACGCAGTATTTT. The encoded protein is CASSLDFTDTQYF.

J is TRBJ2-3 and V is TRBV13; 14 bases are a match to TRBD2. The CDR3 is made up of 19 amino acids. Germline lookup yields CDR1 PRHDT and CDR2 FYEKMQ (reference sequence). Trimming cost V 3 bases and J 3 bases; bases outside gene matches: 11. The CDR3 here is CASSFGLAGGGWLTDTQYF. CDR3 bases: TGTGCCAGCAGCTTCGGACTAGCGGGGGGCGGTTGGCTTACAGATACGCAGTATTTT. Combining the CDR3 with reference TRBV13 and TRBJ2-3 gives the whole variable domain AAGVIQSPRHLIKEKRETATLKCYPIPRHDTVYWYQQGPGQDPQFLISFYEKMQSDKGSIPDRFSAQQFSDYHSELNMSSLELGDSALYFCASSFGLAGGGWLTDTQYFGPGTRLTVL.

This rearrangement joins TRBV20-1 to TRBJ2-7, with D maybe TRBD1 (5 bases). The germline gives CDR1 DFQATT, CDR2 SNEGSKA (reference sequence). Trimming cost V 6 bases and J 0 bases, with 21 bases left between them. The CDR3 has 16 amino acids. The CDR3 sequence: CSAARQNRPFSYEQYF. The CDR3 coding sequence is TGCAGTGCAGCAAGACAGAACCGACCTTTCTCCTACGAGCAGTACTTC.

This clonotype was detected many times. The chain uses TRBV20-1 and TRBJ2-1; no clear D. The V end was cut by 7 bases, the J end by 6 bases, with 13 bases between. Germline loops: CDR1 DFQATT, CDR2 SNEGSKA (reference sequence). This CDR3 has 12 amino acids. CDR3 in amino acids: CSGSLSANEQFF. The CDR3 DNA reads TGCAGTGGGTCCCTAAGTGCCAATGAGCAGTTCTTC.

This clonotype was detected many times. This rearrangement joins TRBV12-3 or TRBV12-4 to TRBJ1-1; a weak D match, TRBD1 (5 bases). The CDR3 is 15 amino acids. V dropped 6 bases and J dropped 3 bases, with 17 bases sitting between them. CDR3 DNA sequence: TGTGCCAGCAGGAGAGGGGTTACTCAGGACACTGAAGCTTTCTTT. Encoded protein: CASRRGVTQDTEAFF.

The chain combines TRBV6-6 with TRBJ2-5; maybe TRBD2 (6 bases). Germline CDR1 MNHNY, CDR2 SVGAGI (reference sequence). Trimming stripped 7 bases from V and 6 bases from J, with 12 bases between. The CDR3 runs 12 residues. The CDR3 region is CASTNGGKTQYF. Written as DNA, the CDR3 is TGTGCCAGCACTAACGGGGGAAAGACCCAGTACTTC.

This CDR3 reads CASIRDRNTEAFF. The DNA for the CDR3 is TGTGCCAGCATCAGGGACAGGAACACTGAAGCTTTCTTT. V usage is TRBV28 and J usage is TRBJ1-1; TRBD1 aligns across 7 bases. Germline V gene lookup returns CDR1 MDHEN and CDR2 SYDVKM. This CDR3 region has 13 residues. The J segment lost 1 base and the V segment lost 7 bases, leaving 3 bases of the junction unmatched.

The rearrangement links TRBV30 to TRBJ2-6; no clear D. Germline V gives CDR1 GTSNPN, CDR2 SVGIG (reference sequence). Deletions cut 0 bases from V and 10 bases from J, with 10 bases between. The CDR3 covers 13 residues. CDR3 region: CAWSVQFHNVLTF. The CDR3, as DNA: TGTGCCTGGAGTGTACAATTCCATAACGTCCTGACTTTC. The complete variable domain, with remaining parts taken from reference TRBV30 and TRBJ2-6, reads SQTIHQWPATLVQPVGSPLSLECTVEGTSNPNLYWYRQAAGRGLQLLFYSVGIGQISSEVPQNLSASRPQDRQFILSSKKLLLSDSGFYLCAWSVQFHNVLTFGAGSRLTVL.

This clonotype was counted only a few times. V is TRBV29-1 and J is TRBJ1-2, with D perhaps TRBD1 (6 bases). Trimming pared 1 base from V and 4 bases from J, leaving 13 bases between. This CDR3 comprises 14 residues. Germline V gene lookup returns CDR1 SQVTM and CDR2 ANQGSEA. The CDR3 DNA is TGCAGCGTTGAAGGGCAAGGGGGTGGCTATGGCTACACCTTC. This gives the protein CSVEGQGGGYGYTF.

This clonotype showed up just a few times. The chain carries TRBV2 and TRBJ2-3; TRBD1 or TRBD2 may be the D gene (6 bases each). There are 16 residues in the CDR3. The ends were cut back, 7 bases at V and 4 bases at J, with 21 bases in the middle. Germline V CDR1 and CDR2: SNHLY, FYNNEI. The CDR3 bases are TGTGCCAGCACCGACAGGCGGGGCCCCCGACCAGATACGCAGTATTTT. Translated: CASTDRRGPRPDTQYF.

The genes are TRBV11-2 and TRBJ2-3, with D perhaps matching TRBD2 (6 bases). CDR3 length: 15 residues. Trimming pared 3 bases from V and 6 bases from J, leaving 16 bases between. Germline V CDR1 and CDR2: SGHAT, FQNNGV. The chain's CDR3 is CASSFWGGSADTQYF. The CDR3 bases are TGTGCCAGCAGCTTTTGGGGAGGTTCTGCGGATACGCAGTATTTT.

The sample holds a few counts of this clonotype. The chain carries TRBV25-1 and TRBJ1-1, with 12 bases aligning to TRBD1. Germline CDR1 is MGHDK and CDR2 is SYGVNS. The CDR3 length is 15 residues. V gave up 9 bases and J gave up 5 bases; unmatched junction bases: 10. The CDR3 reads CASGRDRGQGTEAFF. The CDR3 DNA follows: TGTGCCAGTGGCCGGGACAGGGGGCAGGGGACTGAAGCTTTCTTT. The variable domain in full, with the rest retrieved from reference TRBV25-1 and TRBJ1-1, is EADIYQTPRYLVIGTGKKITLECSQTMGHDKMYWYQQDPGMELHLIHYSYGVNSTEKGDLSSESTVSRIRTEHFPLTLESARPSHTSQYLCASGRDRGQGTEAFFGQGTRLTVV.

There are many counts of this clonotype. The chain couples TRBV27 to TRBJ2-7; D is possibly TRBD2 (6 bases). Trimming removed 3 bases at V and 3 bases at J, with 9 bases between. Germline-derived CDR1 and CDR2 are MNHEY and SMNVEV (reference sequence). CDR3 length equals 13 residues. The CDR3 spells CASSLEGNYEQYF. The CDR3 bases are TGTGCCAGCAGTTTGGAGGGGAACTACGAGCAGTACTTC.

Only a few counts were recorded for this clonotype. The chain couples TRBV5-1 to TRBJ2-3; 10 bases are a match to TRBD1. Germline CDR1 is SGHRS and CDR2 is YFSETQ. The CDR3 runs 15 residues. Trimming at V came to 3 bases and at J to 6 bases, leaving 7 bases not matched to a gene. CDR3 loop: CASSSDRGRLDTQYF. CDR3 coding DNA: TGCGCCAGCAGCTCAGACAGGGGGCGACTGGATACGCAGTATTTT.